The 18 T cell receptor beta chains in this list originate from one sample, sequenced in a study of identical twins. A single record per CDR3 protein comes from TCRdb applying MiXCR to the 5' RACE reads. The profile shows about 720,000 distinct CDR3 sequences, about 9.4% of them singletons. The sample was also linked to a second study, of yellow fever vaccine responses in identical twins.

The sequencing input was PBMCs. The source of these receptors is a woman aged 18-29 years in good health.

The V gene is TRBV7-9, the J gene TRBJ2-7; 10 nucleotides agree with TRBD2. The CDR3 extends over 17 amino acids. CDR1 and CDR2 (germline): SEHNR, FQNEAQ (reference sequence). The trim removed 5 bases at V and 2 bases at J, leaving 12 bases unmatched. CDR3 DNA: TGTGCCAGCAGCCCGCGGGCTAGCGGGAGTTTAACCTACGAGCAGTACTTC. This codes for CASSPRASGSLTYEQYF.

This clonotype came up many times. An end of the junction does not agree with germline; a read error may underlie this. V gene TRBV7-8 combines with J gene TRBJ2-3, with D hard to call. The CDR3 has 14 amino acids. Germline V CDR1 and CDR2: SGHVS, FQNEAQ. In DNA, the CDR3 is TGCGCCAGCAGCCCTCTCGGTGGCACAGATACGCAGTATTTT. Amino acids: CASSPLGGTDTQYF.

The chain couples TRBV2 to TRBJ1-2; 7 bases are shared with TRBD1. Trimming took 2 bases from V and 5 from J; bases not matched to a gene: 8. This CDR3 region has 15 residues. Germline values: CDR1 SNHLY, CDR2 FYNNEI. CDR3 sequence (DNA): TGTGCCAGCAGTGAACCGGGACAGAGAATTTATGGCTACACCTTC. It codes for CASSEPGQRIYGYTF.

This clonotype was seen a few times. This chain uses TRBV11-3 with TRBJ2-3; 8 bases map to TRBD2. V dropped 1 base and J dropped 1; count of bases not matched to a gene: 4. This CDR3 has 16 residues. Germline loops: CDR1 SGHNT, CDR2 YENEEA. CDR3 sequence (DNA): TGTGCCAGCAGCTTAGGAGGCGGGAGGCGCACAGATACGCAGTATTTT. Residues: CASSLGGGRRTDTQYF.

The table lists this clonotype with a few counts. The J gene is TRBJ2-1, the V gene TRBV27; 8 bases line up with TRBD2. The germline V gene encodes CDR1 MNHEY and CDR2 SMNVEV (reference sequence). This CDR3 comprises 14 residues. V was clipped by 5 bases and J by 5 bases; unmatched bases: 5. The CDR3 sequence is CASSPGGPHNEQFF. As DNA, the CDR3 is TGTGCCAGCAGTCCGGGGGGGCCCCACAATGAGCAGTTCTTC.

There are many counts of this clonotype. This chain uses TRBV4-2 with TRBJ2-7; D is ambiguous. Germline V CDR1 and CDR2: LGHNA, YNFKEQ. The V end was cut by 0 bases, the J end by 2 bases, with 5 bases between. The CDR3 covers 13 residues. DNA for the CDR3: TGTGCCAGCAGCCAAGAGACTCCCTACGAGCAGTACTTC. This codes for CASSQETPYEQYF.

This clonotype has more than one count but fewer than ten. The chain joins TRBV28 to TRBJ2-7; 9 nucleotides agree with TRBD1. The CDR3 loop spans 18 amino acids. Unmatched junction bases numbered 18, after V lost 3 bases and J lost 6 bases. Germline-derived CDR1 and CDR2 are MDHEN and SYDVKM. The CDR3, as DNA: TGTGCCAGCAGTTTCCGCGGGACAGGGATCTCGACCGGTGCCGAGCAGTACTTC. The encoded protein is CASSFRGTGISTGAEQYF.

As regards this clonotype: A much larger clone is a single base away; this may be a read error. V and J are TRBV20-1 and TRBJ2-7; 9 bases match TRBD2. The CDR3 covers 15 residues. In germline, CDR1 is DFQATT, CDR2 SNEGSKA (reference sequence). The CDR3 spells CSPRPIAGDSDEQYF. In nucleotides, the CDR3 is TGCAGTCCTAGACCTATAGCGGGAGACTCCGACGAGCAGTACTTC.

In its sample, this clonotype was seen many times. The J gene is TRBJ2-7, the V gene TRBV7-8; D may be TRBD2 (7 bases). This CDR3 comprises 16 residues. Germline V gene lookup returns CDR1 SGHVS and CDR2 FQNEAQ. Trimming removed 4 bases from V and 5 bases from J, with 21 bases in between. The CDR3 DNA reads TGTGCCAGCAGCTCTCCGTCCGGGGGGCTGGCCGACGAGCAGTACTTC. It yields the protein CASSSPSGGLADEQYF.

CDR3 region: CATSRDLSRQQREWGDTQYF. The CDR3 nucleotides are TGTGCCACCAGCAGAGACCTTTCGAGACAGCAGCGGGAGTGGGGAGATACGCAGTATTTT. The V call is TRBV15, the J call TRBJ2-3, with 8 nucleotides matching TRBD2. V dropped 0 bases and J dropped 5; count of bases not matched to a gene: 19. This CDR3 comprises 20 residues. CDR1 is LNHNV and CDR2 is YYDKDF in the germline V gene (reference sequence).

This clonotype showed up many times. The chain couples TRBV12-3 or TRBV12-4 to TRBJ2-7; perhaps TRBD1 as D (5 bases). This CDR3 contains 12 residues. V was pared by 6 bases and J by 5 bases, with 11 bases between. The CDR3 coding sequence is TGTGCCAGCAGACCTACAGGAAACGAGCAGTACTTC. Translation gives CASRPTGNEQYF.

This clonotype came up a few times. The genes are TRBV7-9 and TRBJ1-2; TRBD1 matches at 10 bases. The CDR3 has 14 residues. Germline V CDR1 and CDR2: SEHNR, FQNEAQ (reference sequence). Trimming cost V 5 bases and J 6 bases; bases outside gene matches: 6. In DNA form, the CDR3 reads TGTGCCAGCAGCCACGGACAGGGGGTCAATGGCTACACCTTC. It encodes CASSHGQGVNGYTF.

The genes are TRBV12-3 or TRBV12-4 and TRBJ2-5; 13 positions match TRBD2. The CDR3 is made up of 19 amino acids. V lost 1 base and J lost 5; bases outside the gene matches: 13. The CDR3 spells CASSLVGAGLAGEGETQYF. The CDR3 bases are TGTGCCAGCAGTTTAGTTGGGGCCGGACTAGCGGGAGAAGGGGAGACCCAGTACTTC.

This clonotype was picked up many times. The rearrangement links TRBV12-3 or TRBV12-4 to TRBJ2-1; 13 positions match TRBD2. The CDR3 loop spans 14 amino acids. Trimming removed 8 bases from V and 7 bases from J; junction bases left unmatched: 5. The CDR3 spells CASGLAGVENEQFF. The DNA of the CDR3 is TGTGCCAGCGGACTAGCGGGAGTTGAAAATGAGCAGTTCTTC.

This clonotype was seen a handful of times. J is TRBJ2-7 and V is TRBV7-2, with 8 bases that match TRBD1. The CDR3 runs 15 residues. V dropped 3 bases and J dropped 2; count of bases not matched to a gene: 6. Per germline, CDR1 SGHTA and CDR2 FQGNSA. The CDR3 is CASSLISTGAYEQYF. In nucleotides, the CDR3 is TGTGCCAGCAGCTTGATCTCGACAGGGGCCTACGAGCAGTACTTC.

The gene calls are TRBV25-1 and TRBJ2-5, with TRBD1 identical over 9 bases. The CDR3 runs 17 residues. V shed 2 bases and J 2 bases; nucleotides not matched to a gene: 9. Germline V gene lookup returns CDR1 MGHDK and CDR2 SYGVNS. The CDR3 here is CASSEGVTTGGQETQYF. Written as DNA, the CDR3 is TGTGCCAGCAGTGAAGGGGTGACGACAGGGGGACAAGAGACCCAGTACTTC.

The sample holds a few counts of this clonotype. The DNA for the CDR3 is TGCAGCGTTGAAGGTCTGGCCCTCTCCTACAATGAGCAGTTCTTC. Translation gives CSVEGLALSYNEQFF. This rearrangement joins TRBV29-1 to TRBJ2-1; unclear D gene. The CDR3 spans 15 residues. In germline, CDR1 is SQVTM, CDR2 ANQGSEA. V dropped 1 base and J dropped 0 bases, with 10 bases sitting between them.

This clonotype occurred a few times. The gene calls are TRBV12-3 or TRBV12-4 and TRBJ2-1; D not certain. The CDR3 has 14 residues. Deletions cut 7 bases from V and 5 bases from J, with 15 bases between. Written as DNA, the CDR3 is TGTGCCAGCAAAATCTTGTCAGTAGACAATGAGCAGTTCTTC. Its protein is CASKILSVDNEQFF.